This TCR beta chain was sequenced in a study of blood T cell repertoires in COVID-19. This CDR3 has 16 residues. CDR1 and CDR2 from the germline V gene are SGHRS and YFSETQ. Deletions cut 0 bases from V and 0 bases from J, with 9 bases between. Profiled with immunoSEQ multiplex PCR; TCRdb holds only in-frame clones, not every one. This sample has hundreds of thousands of clones, with roughly four fifths found just once. This chain connects TRBV5-1 to TRBJ2-2; possible D gene TRBD1, 5 bases. Sequencing input: peripheral blood. The clonotype originates from a woman between 65 and 79 years old with acute or convalescent COVID-19. CDR3 loop: CASSLGQSPNTGELFF. CDR3 DNA: TGCGCCAGCAGCTTGGGACAGTCCCCGAACACCGGGGAGCTGTTTTTT.